These 2 T cell receptor beta chains originate from one sample sequenced in a study of T cell responses to AZD1222 COVID-19 vaccine. Sequencing used immunoSEQ multiplex PCR; TCRdb keeps in-frame clones, though not all of them. The sample has about 180,000 clones, 85% to 90% seen once. The sample in question was peripheral blood, obtained 28 days after the second AZD1222 dose. The source is an adult who received the AZD1222 COVID-19 vaccine.

In nucleotides, the CDR3 is TGTGCCAGCAGTTACCAAGACCAGGGGGACCAAGAGACCCAGTACTTC. Amino acids: CASSYQDQGDQETQYF. The chain employs TRBV6-2 or TRBV6-3 and TRBJ2-5; 7 nucleotides match TRBD1. Germline lookup yields CDR1 MNHEY and CDR2 SVGEGT. CDR3 length equals 16 residues. With 2 bases clipped from V and 0 bases from J, the junction kept 6 bases outside the gene matches.

The CDR3 is CASSLGLGGWDTQYF. CDR3 sequence (DNA): TGTGCCAGCAGTTTAGGGCTAGGGGGGTGGGATACGCAGTATTTT. The rearrangement uses TRBV27 and TRBJ2-3; D might be TRBD1 or TRBD2, each matching 6 bases. V dropped 2 bases and J dropped 6 bases, with 15 bases sitting between them. The CDR3 runs to 15 residues. In germline, CDR1 is MNHEY, CDR2 SMNVEV (reference sequence).